This T cell receptor (beta chain) originates from a study of blood T cell repertoires in COVID-19. In the study overall: Sites in the United States, Italy and Spain provided acute and convalescent COVID-19 samples. PBMCs, B-cell-depleted T cells, or T cells provided the cDNA or gDNA that made up the material.

CDR1 LNHDA and CDR2 SQIVND come from the germline V gene (reference sequence). V trimming: 10 bases; J trimming: 6 bases; junction bases outside the gene matches: 12. The CDR3 is 15 residues long. Original methodology: Amplification from reference gene primers served as the basis for estimated nucleated cell counts. Sequencing was performed with immunoSEQ multiplex PCR; in TCRdb, only in-frame clones are kept and a portion is missing. That table furnishes V, J and clone size, whereas the DNA furnished D and trimming. The profile shows about 100,000 clones, about 77% of them singletons. This clonotype was sampled from a woman in her 70s with acute or convalescent COVID-19. The genes are TRBV19 and TRBJ2-2, with 9 bases that match TRBD1. The source material was peripheral blood. The CDR3 spells CATESRDRVAGELFF. DNA of the CDR3: TGTGCCACCGAATCCCGGGACAGGGTCGCCGGGGAGCTGTTTTTT. Using reference TRBV19 and TRBJ2-2 for the parts outside the CDR3, the full variable domain is DGGITQSPKYLFRKEGQNVTLSCEQNLNHDAMYWYRQDPGQGLRLIYYSQIVNDFQKGDIAEGYSVSREKKESFPLTVTSAQKNPTAFYLCATESRDRVAGELFFGEGSRLTVL.